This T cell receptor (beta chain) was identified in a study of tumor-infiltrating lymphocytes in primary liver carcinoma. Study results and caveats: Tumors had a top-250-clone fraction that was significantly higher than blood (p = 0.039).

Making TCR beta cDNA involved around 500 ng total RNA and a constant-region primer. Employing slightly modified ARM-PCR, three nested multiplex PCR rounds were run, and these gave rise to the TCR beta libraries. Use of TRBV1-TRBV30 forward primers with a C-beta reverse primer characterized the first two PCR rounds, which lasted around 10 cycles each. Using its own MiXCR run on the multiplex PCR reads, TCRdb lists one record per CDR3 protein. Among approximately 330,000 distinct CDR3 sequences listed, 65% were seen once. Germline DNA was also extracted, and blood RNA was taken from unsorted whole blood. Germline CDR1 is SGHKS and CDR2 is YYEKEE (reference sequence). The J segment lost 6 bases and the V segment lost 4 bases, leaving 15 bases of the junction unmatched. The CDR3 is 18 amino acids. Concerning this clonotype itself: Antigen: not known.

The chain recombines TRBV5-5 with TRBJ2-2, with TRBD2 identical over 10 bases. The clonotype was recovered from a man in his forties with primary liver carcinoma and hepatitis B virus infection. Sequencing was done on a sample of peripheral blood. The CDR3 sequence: CASSLRRTSGTSPGELFF. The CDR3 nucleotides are TGTGCCAGCAGCCTTAGACGCACTAGCGGGACTTCACCCGGGGAGCTGTTTTTT.